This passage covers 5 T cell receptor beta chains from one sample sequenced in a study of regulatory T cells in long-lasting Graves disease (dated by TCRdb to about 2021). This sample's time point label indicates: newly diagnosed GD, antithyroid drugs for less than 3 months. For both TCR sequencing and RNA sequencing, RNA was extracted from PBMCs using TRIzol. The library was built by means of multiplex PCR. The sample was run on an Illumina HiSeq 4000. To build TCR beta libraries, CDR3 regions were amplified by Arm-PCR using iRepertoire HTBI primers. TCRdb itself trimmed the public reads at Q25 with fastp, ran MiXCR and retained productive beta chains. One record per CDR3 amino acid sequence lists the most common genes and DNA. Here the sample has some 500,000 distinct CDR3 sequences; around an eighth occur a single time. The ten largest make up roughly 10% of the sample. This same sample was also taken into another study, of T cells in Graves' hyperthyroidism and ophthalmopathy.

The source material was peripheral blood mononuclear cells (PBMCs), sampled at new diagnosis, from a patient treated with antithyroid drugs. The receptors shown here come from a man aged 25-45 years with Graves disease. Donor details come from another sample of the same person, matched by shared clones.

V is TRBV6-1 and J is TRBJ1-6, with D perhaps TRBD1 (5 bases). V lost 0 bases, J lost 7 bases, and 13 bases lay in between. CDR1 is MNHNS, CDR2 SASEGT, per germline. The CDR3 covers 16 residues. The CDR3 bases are TGTGCCAGCAGTGAAGCGCTTCAACAGGACAATTCACCCCTCCACTTT. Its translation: CASSEALQQDNSPLHF.

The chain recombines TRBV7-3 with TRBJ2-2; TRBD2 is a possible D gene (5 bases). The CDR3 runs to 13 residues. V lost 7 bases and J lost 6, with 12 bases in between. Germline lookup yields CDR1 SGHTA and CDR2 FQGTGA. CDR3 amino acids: CASNEGVPGELFF. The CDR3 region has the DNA TGTGCCAGCAACGAGGGAGTCCCCGGGGAGCTGTTTTTT. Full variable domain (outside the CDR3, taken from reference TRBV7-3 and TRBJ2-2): GAGVSQTPSNKVTEKGKYVELRCDPISGHTALYWYRQSLGQGPEFLIYFQGTGAADDSGLPNDRFFAVRPEGSVSTLKIQRTERGDSAVYLCASNEGVPGELFFGEGSRLTVL.

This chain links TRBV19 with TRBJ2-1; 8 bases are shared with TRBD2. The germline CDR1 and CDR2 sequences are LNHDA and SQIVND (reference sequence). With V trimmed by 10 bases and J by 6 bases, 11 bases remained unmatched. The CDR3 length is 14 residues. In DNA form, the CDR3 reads TGTGCCATAGTCGGGAGGACTAGCTTCAATGAGCAGTTCTTC. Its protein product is CAIVGRTSFNEQFF. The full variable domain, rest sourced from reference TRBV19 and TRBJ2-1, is DGGITQSPKYLFRKEGQNVTLSCEQNLNHDAMYWYRQDPGQGLRLIYYSQIVNDFQKGDIAEGYSVSREKKESFPLTVTSAQKNPTAFYLCAIVGRTSFNEQFFGPGTRLTVL.

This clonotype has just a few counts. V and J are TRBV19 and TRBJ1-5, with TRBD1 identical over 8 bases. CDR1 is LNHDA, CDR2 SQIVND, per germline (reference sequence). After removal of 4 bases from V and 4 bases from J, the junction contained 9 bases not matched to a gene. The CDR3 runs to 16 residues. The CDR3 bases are TGTGCCAGTAGTAGGGTAGCAGGGGGCACGAATCAGCCCCAGCATTTT. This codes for CASSRVAGGTNQPQHF.

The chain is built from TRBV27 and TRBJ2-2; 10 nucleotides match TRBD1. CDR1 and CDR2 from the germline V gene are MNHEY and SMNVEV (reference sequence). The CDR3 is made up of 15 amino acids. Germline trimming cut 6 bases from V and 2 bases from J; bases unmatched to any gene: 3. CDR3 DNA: TGTGCCAGCAGCGGGACAGGGGACAACACCGGGGAGCTGTTTTTT. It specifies CASSGTGDNTGELFF.